This TCR beta chain was obtained from a study of OX40 agonist ivuxolimab in advanced cancers. Turning to the study itself: In three patients, partial responses were observed, one with hepatocellular carcinoma and two with cutaneous melanoma. The study, taken as a whole, reports: Some patients without response likewise showed low normalized clonal expansion. More expanded clones were seen, on average, in CD8+ T cells than in CD4+.

A remark on this clone: The antigen is undetermined.

V dropped 2 bases and J dropped 0 bases, with 7 bases sitting between them. This CDR3 spans 14 amino acids. The germline gives CDR1 MNHEY, CDR2 SMNVEV (reference sequence). Using immunoSEQ multiplex PCR, the repertoire was profiled, and TCRdb retains in-frame clones only, with some absent. The table shows about 73,000 clones, with 85% to 90% occurring only once. This clonotype was obtained from an adult with an advanced solid tumor such as melanoma, head and neck, liver or kidney cancer. This sequence joins TRBV27 and TRBJ1-1; perhaps TRBD1 as D (5 bases). Here the sequenced sample was CD4+ or CD8+ T cells sorted from blood, taken in a trial of the OX40 agonist ivuxolimab. CDR3 sequence (DNA): TGTGCCAGCAGTTTAGGGGGGATGAACACTGAAGCTTTCTTT. It is translated as CASSLGGMNTEAFF.